This TCR beta chain was identified in a study of T cell changes during pregnancy in multiple sclerosis. Per germline, CDR1 SQVTM and CDR2 ANQGSEA. CDR3 length: 13 residues. After removal of 6 bases from V and 9 bases from J, the junction contained 8 bases not matched to a gene. This clone rates as medium-sized. Libraries were prepared by immunoSEQ multiplex PCR; TCRdb keeps only in-frame clonotypes and omits some of them. This sample has 29,000 or so clones; roughly nine tenths occur once, and the top ten carry around 6.9%. Material: CD8+ T cells from peripheral blood mononuclear cells, obtained in the second trimester of pregnancy. The TCR comes from a female donor with multiple sclerosis, enrolled in a pregnancy study. The chain combines TRBV29-1 with TRBJ2-1; TRBD1 aligns across 10 bases. CDR3 loop: CSVGTGEDGEQFF. The DNA of the CDR3 is TGCAGCGTCGGGACAGGGGAGGACGGTGAGCAGTTCTTC.